This TCR beta chain was identified during a study of blood T cells in healthy people across ages. Study results and caveats: The recorded TCR beta diversity per million T cells decreased in a roughly linear manner with age.

For this clonotype: What it binds is not known.

V was shortened by 4 bases and J by 7 bases, with 26 bases between the two germline ends. The CDR3 has 17 residues. In germline, CDR1 is GTSNPN, CDR2 SVGIG (reference sequence). PCR was performed a second time for roughly 7 to 11 cycles using a sample-barcoded 5' primer and a J-beta primer mix. TCRdb fed the 5' RACE reads into MiXCR, producing one record per CDR3 protein. The table shows more than 500,000 distinct CDR3 sequences, with over 25% occurring only once. Each of the donors had about 9.9 milliliters of peripheral blood drawn into EDTA-treated Vacutainer tubes. Another study also made use of these data, one on T cells of mothers and their children.

The TCR was taken from a boy aged 2-15 years in good health. V is TRBV30 and J is TRBJ2-1, with D maybe TRBD2 (5 bases). Sequencing input: blood. CDR3 protein: CAWTPEDVRAGLNEQFF. Here the CDR3 DNA reads TGTGCCTGGACCCCGGAGGACGTACGGGCAGGATTGAATGAGCAGTTCTTC.